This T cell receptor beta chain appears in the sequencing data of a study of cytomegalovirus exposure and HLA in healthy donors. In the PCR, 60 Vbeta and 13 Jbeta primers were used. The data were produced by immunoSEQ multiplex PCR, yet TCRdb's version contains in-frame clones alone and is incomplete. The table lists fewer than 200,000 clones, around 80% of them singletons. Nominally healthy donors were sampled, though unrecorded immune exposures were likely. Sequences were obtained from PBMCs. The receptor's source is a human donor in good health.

DNA of the CDR3: TGTGCTAGTGGTTTGGTACTATGGGACAGGGGATGTGAAGCTTTCTTT. This encodes CASGLVLWDRGCEAFF. The rearrangement links TRBV12-5 to TRBJ1-1, with TRBD1 identical over 10 bases. The CDR3 sequence is 16 residues long. J lost 7 bases, V lost 0 bases, and 8 bases had no gene match. Per germline, CDR1 LGHNT and CDR2 FRNRAP.